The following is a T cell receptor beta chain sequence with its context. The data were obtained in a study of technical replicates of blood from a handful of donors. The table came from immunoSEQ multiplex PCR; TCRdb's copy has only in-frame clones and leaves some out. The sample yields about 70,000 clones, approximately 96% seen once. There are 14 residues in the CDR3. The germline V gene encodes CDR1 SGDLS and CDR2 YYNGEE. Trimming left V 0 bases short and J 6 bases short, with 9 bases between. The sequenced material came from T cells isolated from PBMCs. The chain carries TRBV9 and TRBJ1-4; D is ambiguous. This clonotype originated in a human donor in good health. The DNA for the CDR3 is TGTGCCAGCAGCGTAGGACTCCCCGATGAAAAACTGTTTTTT. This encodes CASSVGLPDEKLFF.